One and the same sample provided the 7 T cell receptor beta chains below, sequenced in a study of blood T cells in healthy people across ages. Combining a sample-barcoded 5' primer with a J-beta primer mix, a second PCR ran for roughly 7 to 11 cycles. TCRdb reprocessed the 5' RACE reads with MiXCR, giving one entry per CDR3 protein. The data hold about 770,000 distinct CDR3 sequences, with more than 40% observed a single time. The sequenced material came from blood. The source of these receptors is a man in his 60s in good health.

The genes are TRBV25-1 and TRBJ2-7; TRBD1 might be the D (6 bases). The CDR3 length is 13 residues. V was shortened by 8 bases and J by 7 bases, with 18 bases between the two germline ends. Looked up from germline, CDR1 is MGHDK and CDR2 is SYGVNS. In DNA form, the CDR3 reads TGTGCCAGCGCCAAGATTGGGGGCGAAGAGCAGTACTTC. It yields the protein CASAKIGGEEQYF.

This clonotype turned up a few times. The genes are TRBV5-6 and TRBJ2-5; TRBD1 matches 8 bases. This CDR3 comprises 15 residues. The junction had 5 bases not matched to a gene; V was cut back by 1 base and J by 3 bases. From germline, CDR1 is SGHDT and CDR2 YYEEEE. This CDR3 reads CASSLLGQGKETQYF. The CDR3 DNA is TGTGCCAGCAGCTTGCTAGGACAGGGAAAAGAGACCCAGTACTTC.

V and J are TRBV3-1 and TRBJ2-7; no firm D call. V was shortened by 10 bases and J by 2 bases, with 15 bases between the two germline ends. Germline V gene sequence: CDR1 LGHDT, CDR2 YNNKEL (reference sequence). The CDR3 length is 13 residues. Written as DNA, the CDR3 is TGTGCCACCCTGGATTGGTCCACCTACGAGCAGTACTTC. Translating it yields CATLDWSTYEQYF.

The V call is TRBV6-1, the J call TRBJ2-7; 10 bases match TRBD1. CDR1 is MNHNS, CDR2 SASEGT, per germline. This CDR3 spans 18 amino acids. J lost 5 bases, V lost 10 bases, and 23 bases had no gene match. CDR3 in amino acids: CANEGPSDPGQGSHEQYF. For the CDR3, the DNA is TGTGCCAATGAGGGCCCATCTGATCCGGGACAGGGGTCCCACGAGCAGTACTTC.

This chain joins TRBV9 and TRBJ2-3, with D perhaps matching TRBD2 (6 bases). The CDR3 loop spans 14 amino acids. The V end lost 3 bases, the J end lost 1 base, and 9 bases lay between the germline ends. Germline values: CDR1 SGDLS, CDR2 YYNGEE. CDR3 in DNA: TGTGCCAGCAGCGGGACTACCGGCACAGATACGCAGTATTTT. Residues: CASSGTTGTDTQYF.

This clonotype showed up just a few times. CDR3 region: CASSATTEAFF. CDR3 DNA sequence: TGTGCCAGCAGCGCGACCACTGAAGCTTTCTTT. The chain carries TRBV7-2 and TRBJ1-1; D is unclear. V was cut by 5 bases and J by 4 bases, with 5 bases left in between. This CDR3 has 11 amino acids. Per the germline V gene, CDR1 is SGHTA and CDR2 is FQGNSA.

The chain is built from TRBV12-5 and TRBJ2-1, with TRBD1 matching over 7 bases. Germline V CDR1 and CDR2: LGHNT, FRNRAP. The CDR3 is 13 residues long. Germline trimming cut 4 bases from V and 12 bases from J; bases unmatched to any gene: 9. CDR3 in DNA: TGTGCTAGTGGTTCGACAGGGTGGAAGGGGCAGTTCTTC. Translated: CASGSTGWKGQFF.